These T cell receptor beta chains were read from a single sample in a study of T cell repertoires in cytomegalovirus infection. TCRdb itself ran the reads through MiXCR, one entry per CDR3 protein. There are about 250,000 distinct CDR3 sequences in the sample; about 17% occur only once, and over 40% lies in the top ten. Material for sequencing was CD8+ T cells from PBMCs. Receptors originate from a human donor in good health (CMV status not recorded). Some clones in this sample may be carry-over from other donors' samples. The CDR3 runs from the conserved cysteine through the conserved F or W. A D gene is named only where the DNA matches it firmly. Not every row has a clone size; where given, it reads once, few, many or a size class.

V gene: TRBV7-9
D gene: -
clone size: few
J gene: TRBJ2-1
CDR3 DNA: TGTGCCAGCAGCTTAGTTGGCGGGGGCCCTTCTGGGGGCAATGAGCAGTTCTTC
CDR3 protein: CASSLVGGGPSGGNEQFF

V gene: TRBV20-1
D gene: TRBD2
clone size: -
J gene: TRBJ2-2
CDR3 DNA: TGCAGTGCTAGAGCTAGCGGAGGGGAGCTGTTTTTT
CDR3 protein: CSARASGGELFF

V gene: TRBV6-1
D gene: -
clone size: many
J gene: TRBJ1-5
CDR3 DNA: TGTGCCAGCAGTGAGTCGCCCGAGGGCAATCAGCCCCAGCATTTT
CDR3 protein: CASSESPEGNQPQHF

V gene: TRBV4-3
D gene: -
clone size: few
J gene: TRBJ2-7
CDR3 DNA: TGCGCCAGCAGCCAAGAGGCTACGATCTCCTACGAGCAGTACTTC
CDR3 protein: CASSQEATISYEQYF

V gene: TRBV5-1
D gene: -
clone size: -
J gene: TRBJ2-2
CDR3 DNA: TGCGCCAGCAAATCATGGCAGCCGAACACCGGGGAGCTGTTTTTT
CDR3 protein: CASKSWQPNTGELFF

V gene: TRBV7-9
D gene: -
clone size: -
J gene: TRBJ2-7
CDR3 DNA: TGTGCCAGCGGTCCGGCGGCCCCCTACGAGCAGTACTTC
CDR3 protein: CASGPAAPYEQYF

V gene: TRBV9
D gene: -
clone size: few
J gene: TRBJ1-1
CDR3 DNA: TGTGCCAGCCCCCGTGGGGGGGGAATTCTCATGAACACTGAAGCTTTCTTT
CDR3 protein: CASPRGGGILMNTEAFF

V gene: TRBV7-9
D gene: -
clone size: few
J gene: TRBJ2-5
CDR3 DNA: TGTGCCAGCAGCGTCCGGGAAGAGTACCAAGAGACCCAGTACTTC
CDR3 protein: CASSVREEYQETQYF

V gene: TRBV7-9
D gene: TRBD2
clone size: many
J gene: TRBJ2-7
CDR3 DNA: TGTGCCAGCAGCTCCGGACTAGCGGGGGCCCTCTACGAGCAGTACTTC
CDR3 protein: CASSSGLAGALYEQYF

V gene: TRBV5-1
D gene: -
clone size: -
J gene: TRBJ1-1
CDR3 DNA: TGCGCCAGCAGCTTTTCCGGCAACCCGGGGACTGAAGCTTTCTTT
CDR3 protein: CASSFSGNPGTEAFF

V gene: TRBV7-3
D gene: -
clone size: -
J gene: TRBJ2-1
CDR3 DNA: TGTGCCAGCAGCTTCCACACTGGTGAGCAGTTCTTC
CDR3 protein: CASSFHTGEQFF

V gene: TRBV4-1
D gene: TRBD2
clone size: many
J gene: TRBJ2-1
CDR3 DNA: TGTGCCAGCAGCCAAACTAGCGGGGGGTACAATGAGCAGTTCTTC
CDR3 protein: CASSQTSGGYNEQFF

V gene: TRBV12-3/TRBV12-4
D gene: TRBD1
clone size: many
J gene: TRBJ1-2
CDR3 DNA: TGTGCCAGCAGTTCCGGACAGGGGGGCCTGCAAACCTATGGCTACACCTTC
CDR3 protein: CASSSGQGGLQTYGYTF

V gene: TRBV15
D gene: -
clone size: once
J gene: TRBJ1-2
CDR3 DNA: TGTGTCACCAGCAGAAACCGGGACAAGAATGGCTACACCTTC
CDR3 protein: CVTSRNRDKNGYTF

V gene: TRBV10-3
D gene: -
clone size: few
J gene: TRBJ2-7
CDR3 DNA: TGTGCCATCAGTGAGTCGGACAGCTCCTACGAGCAGTACTTC
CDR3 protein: CAISESDSSYEQYF

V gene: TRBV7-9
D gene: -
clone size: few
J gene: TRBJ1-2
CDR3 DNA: TGTGCCAGCAGCCCGAGCGGGGCTCGGGGCTACACCTTC
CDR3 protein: CASSPSGARGYTF

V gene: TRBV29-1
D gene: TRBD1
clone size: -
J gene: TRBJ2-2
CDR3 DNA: TGCAGCATCGGGACAGGGAGGGACACCGGGGAGCTGTTTTTT
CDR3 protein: CSIGTGRDTGELFF

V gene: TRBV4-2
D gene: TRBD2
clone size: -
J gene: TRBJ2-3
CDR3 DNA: TGTGCCAGCAGCCAAGAGACGAGCGGGGGGAGTCCAGATACGCAGTATTTT
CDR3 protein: CASSQETSGGSPDTQYF

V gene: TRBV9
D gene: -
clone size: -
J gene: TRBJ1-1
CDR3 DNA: TGTGCCAGCAGCGTAGGCCCTTTTCGGGGGGCTGGCACTGAAGCTTTCTTT
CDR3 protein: CASSVGPFRGAGTEAFF

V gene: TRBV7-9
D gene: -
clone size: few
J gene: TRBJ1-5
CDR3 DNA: TGTGCCAGCAGCTTAGGCACATGGCAGCCCCAGCATTTT
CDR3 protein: CASSLGTWQPQHF

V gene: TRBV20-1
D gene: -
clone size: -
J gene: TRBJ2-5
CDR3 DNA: TGCAGTGCTAGAGACCTAGACTACTTGGAGACCCAGTACTTC
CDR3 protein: CSARDLDYLETQYF

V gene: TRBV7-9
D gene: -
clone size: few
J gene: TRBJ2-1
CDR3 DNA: TGTGCCAGTACGCTGGGGGTGGGAGCTTACAATGAGCAGTTCTTC
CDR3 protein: CASTLGVGAYNEQFF

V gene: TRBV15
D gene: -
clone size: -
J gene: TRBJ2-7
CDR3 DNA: TGTGCCACCAGCAGACAGACAACCTACGAGCAGTACTTC
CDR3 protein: CATSRQTTYEQYF

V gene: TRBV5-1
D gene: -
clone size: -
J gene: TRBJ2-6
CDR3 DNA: TGCGCCAGCAGCTTGTGGGGGCCCTCTGGGGCCAACGTCCTGACTTTC
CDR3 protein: CASSLWGPSGANVLTF

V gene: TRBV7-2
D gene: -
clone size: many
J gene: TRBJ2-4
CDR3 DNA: TGTGCCAGCAGCTTGGACTTTCTAGCCAAAAACATTCAGTACTTC
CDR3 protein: CASSLDFLAKNIQYF

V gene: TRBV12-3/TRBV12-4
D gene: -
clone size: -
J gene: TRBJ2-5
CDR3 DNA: TGTGCCAGCAGTCCGACCTTGGGTGGGTGGGAGACCCAGTACTTC
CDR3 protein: CASSPTLGGWETQYF

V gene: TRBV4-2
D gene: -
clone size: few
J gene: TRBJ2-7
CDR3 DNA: TGTGCCAGCAGCCATCGCCTCTCAGGGGAGGGATACGAGCAGTACTTC
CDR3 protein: CASSHRLSGEGYEQYF

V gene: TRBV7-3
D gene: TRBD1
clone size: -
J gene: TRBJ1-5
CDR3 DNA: TGTGCCAGCAGCCAAGGACAGGCGACCAATCAGCCCCAGCATTTT
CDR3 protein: CASSQGQATNQPQHF

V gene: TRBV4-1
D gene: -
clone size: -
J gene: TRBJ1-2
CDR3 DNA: TGTGCCAGCAGCCAAGGTCGACAGGACTATGGCTACACCTTC
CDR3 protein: CASSQGRQDYGYTF

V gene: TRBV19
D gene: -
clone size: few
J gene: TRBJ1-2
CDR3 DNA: TGTGCCAGCAGTAGGGACCCAGGGGCCTATGGCTACACCTTC
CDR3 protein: CASSRDPGAYGYTF

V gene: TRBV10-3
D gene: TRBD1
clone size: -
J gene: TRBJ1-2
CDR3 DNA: TGTGCCATCAGCGGACAGGGGGAGGATGGCTACACCTTC
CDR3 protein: CAISGQGEDGYTF

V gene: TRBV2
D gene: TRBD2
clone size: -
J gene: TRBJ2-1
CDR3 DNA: TGTGCCAGCAGGGAAATAGCGGGGGGACGGAATGAGCAGTTCTTC
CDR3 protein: CASREIAGGRNEQFF

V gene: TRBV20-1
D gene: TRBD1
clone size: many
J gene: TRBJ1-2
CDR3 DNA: TGCAGTGCCATAGACATGGGCCAGGGGGCGCGGGGCTACACCTTC
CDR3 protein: CSAIDMGQGARGYTF

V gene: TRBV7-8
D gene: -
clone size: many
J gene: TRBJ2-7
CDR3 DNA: TGTGCCAGCAGCCCTTCCGTCGGGGTCGGGATCTACGAGCAGTACTTC
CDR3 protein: CASSPSVGVGIYEQYF

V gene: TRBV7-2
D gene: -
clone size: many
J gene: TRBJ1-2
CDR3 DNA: TGTGCCAGCAGCCCCGGACAGCAATCTAACTATGGCTACACCTTC
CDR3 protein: CASSPGQQSNYGYTF

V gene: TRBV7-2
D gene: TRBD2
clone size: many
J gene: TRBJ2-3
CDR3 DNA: TGTGCCAGCAGCTTAGCTAGCGGGGTCACAGATACGCAGTATTTT
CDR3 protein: CASSLASGVTDTQYF

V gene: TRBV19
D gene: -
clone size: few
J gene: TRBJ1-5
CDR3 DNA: TGTGCCAGTAGCGCTAACGGGTTTGGCAATCAGCCCCAGCATTTT
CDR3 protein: CASSANGFGNQPQHF

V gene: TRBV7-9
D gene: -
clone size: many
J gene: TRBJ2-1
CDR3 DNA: TGTGCCAGCAGCTTTCATCCGGGGGAATACAATGAGCAGTTCTTC
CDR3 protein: CASSFHPGEYNEQFF

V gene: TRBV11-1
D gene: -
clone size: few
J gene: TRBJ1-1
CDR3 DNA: TGTGCCAGCAGCTTGGACGAACCGGGACAAGGCACTGAAGCTTTCTTT
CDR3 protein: CASSLDEPGQGTEAFF

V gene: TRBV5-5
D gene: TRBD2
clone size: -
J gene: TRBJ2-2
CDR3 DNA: TGTGCCAGCAGCTTGGCACTAGCGGGGCGGGTCGGGGAGCTGTTTTTT
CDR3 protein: CASSLALAGRVGELFF

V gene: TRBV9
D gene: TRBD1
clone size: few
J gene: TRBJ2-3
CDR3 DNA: TGTGCCAGCAGCGCCCACCGGACCCGGGACAGAGTCACAGATACGCAGTATTTT
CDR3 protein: CASSAHRTRDRVTDTQYF

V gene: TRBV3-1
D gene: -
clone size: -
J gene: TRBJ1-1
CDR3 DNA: TGTGCCAGCAGCCAATATGACCTGAACACTGAAGCTTTCTTT
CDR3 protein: CASSQYDLNTEAFF

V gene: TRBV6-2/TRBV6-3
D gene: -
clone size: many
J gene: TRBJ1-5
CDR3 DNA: TGTGCCAGCAGCCCGGCACGGGGTTATAGCAATCAGCCCCAGCATTTT
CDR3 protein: CASSPARGYSNQPQHF

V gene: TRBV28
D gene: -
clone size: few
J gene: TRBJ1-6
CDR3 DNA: TGTGCCAGCAGTTTATTGGGAGGGATCGGTGGTTCACCCCTCCACTTT
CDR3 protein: CASSLLGGIGGSPLHF

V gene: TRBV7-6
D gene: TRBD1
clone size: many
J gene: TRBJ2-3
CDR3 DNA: TGTGCCAGCAGCGTGACAGGGGGAGCAGATACGCAGTATTTT
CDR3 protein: CASSVTGGADTQYF

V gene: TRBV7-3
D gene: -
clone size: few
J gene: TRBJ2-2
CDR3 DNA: TGTGCCAGCAGGACCGATACCGGGGAGCTGTTTTTT
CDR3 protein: CASRTDTGELFF

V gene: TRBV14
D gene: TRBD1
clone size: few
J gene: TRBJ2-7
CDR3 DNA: TGTGCCAGCAGCCAAGATTTGGGGACAGGGTCCTACGAGCAGTACTTC
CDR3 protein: CASSQDLGTGSYEQYF

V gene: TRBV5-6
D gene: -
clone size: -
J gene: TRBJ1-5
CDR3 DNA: TGTGCCAGCAGCTATGGATCCGGGACGGACAATCAGCCCCAGCATTTT
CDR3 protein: CASSYGSGTDNQPQHF

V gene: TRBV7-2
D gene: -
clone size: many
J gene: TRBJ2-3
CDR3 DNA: TGTGCCAGCAGCTTTTGGGGGGGGGCCTCGGTTACAGATACGCAGTATTTT
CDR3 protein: CASSFWGGASVTDTQYF

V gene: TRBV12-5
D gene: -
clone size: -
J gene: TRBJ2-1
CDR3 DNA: TGTGCTAGTGGTTTACCCACACCAGACAATGAGCAGTTCTTC
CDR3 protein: CASGLPTPDNEQFF

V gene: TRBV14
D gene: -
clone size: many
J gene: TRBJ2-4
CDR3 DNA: TGTGCCAGCAGCCGGGGTTTTCCCAAAAACATTCAGTACTTC
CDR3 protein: CASSRGFPKNIQYF

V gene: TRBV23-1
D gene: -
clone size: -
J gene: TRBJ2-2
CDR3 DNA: TGCGCCAGCGCCCAGTACACCGGGGAGCTGTTTTTT
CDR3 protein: CASAQYTGELFF